Reported below is one TCR beta chain. Its matching antigen is unknown. These data belong to a study of T cells in Graves' hyperthyroidism and ophthalmopathy. It was RNA transcripts that yielded the amplified TCR beta CDR3 regions. Using the HTBI primer set, a first-round RT-PCR was run on the TCR CDR3. TCRdb reanalysed the multiplex PCR reads using MiXCR and keeps one entry per CDR3 protein. The sample includes around 690,000 distinct CDR3 sequences, roughly 17% of them seen just once. Graves' hyperthyroidism was deemed stable given no ophthalmopathy progression within 18 months. This CDR3 is built from 14 residues. The V end lost 0 bases, the J end lost 1 base, and 7 bases lay between the germline ends. Germline V CDR1 and CDR2: LGHNA, YNFKEQ. General study findings and limits: Researchers found most expanded thyroid clonotypes above 0.001 in blood as well.

This receptor was identified in a man aged 45-60 years with Graves' hyperthyroidism. The chain uses TRBV4-2 and TRBJ2-7; D remains unclear. The specimen sequenced was blood. The CDR3 sequence is CASSQDGDSYEQYF. The DNA of the CDR3 is TGTGCCAGCAGCCAAGATGGGGATTCCTACGAGCAGTACTTC.